This T cell receptor beta chain was obtained from a study of blood T cells in healthy people across ages. On this clonotype: No antigen is known for it.

Healthy Caucasians from Russia aged about 6 to 95 served as donors. Study-level points and caveats: Greater diversity and more naive CD4+ cells were seen in long-lived donors than in aged donors. Estimates of diversity drawn from one million T cells were considered underestimates.

A second about 7 to 12 cycle PCR used barcoded and J-beta primers. CDR3-containing paired-end reads numbering at least 2.5 million came from each sample. TCRdb reprocessed the 5' RACE reads with MiXCR, giving one entry per CDR3 protein. This sample has under 1,000,000 distinct CDR3 sequences, with 35% to 60% found just once. CDR3 length equals 15 residues. Trimming stripped 6 bases from V and 11 bases from J, with 25 bases between. Material: blood. The receptor comes from a man older than 75 in good health. The gene calls are TRBV12-3 or TRBV12-4 and TRBJ2-5, with no clear D. The CDR3 loop reads CASSPYTDGNNEQYF. The DNA of the CDR3 is TGTGCCAGCAGCCCCTATACTGACGGCAACAATGAGCAGTACTTC.